This TCR beta chain was sequenced during a study of patients and donors after allogeneic stem cell transplantation. Using its own MiXCR run on the RT-PCR reads, TCRdb lists one record per CDR3 protein. There are over 150,000 distinct CDR3 sequences in the sample; around two fifths occur only once, and around 35% lies in the top ten. CDR3 length: 14 residues. In germline, CDR1 is PRHDT, CDR2 FYEKMQ (reference sequence). V trimming: 5 bases; J trimming: 3 bases; junction bases outside the gene matches: 2. The chain uses TRBV13 and TRBJ2-1, with 9 bases that match TRBD2. Sample: blood, either unsorted or a sorted T cell fraction (not recorded which). This sequence originates from a human donor who was either an allogeneic HSCT recipient or a stem cell or donor lymphocyte infusion donor (not recorded which). It is not recorded whose cells these are; they may come from a transplant donor. CDR3 sequence reads: CASSISGSYNEQFF. CDR3 in DNA: TGTGCCAGCAGCATTAGCGGGAGCTACAATGAGCAGTTCTTC.